The sequence of this T cell receptor (beta chain) was determined in a study of blood T cell repertoires in COVID-19. V was cut by 5 bases and J by 1 base, with 14 bases left in between. The germline gives CDR1 MGHRA, CDR2 YSYEKL. The CDR3 runs 15 residues. As handled by the study authors: Estimation of nucleated cell counts relied on the amplification of reference gene primers. Repertoires were generated with immunoSEQ multiplex PCR, while TCRdb's copy carries only in-frame clones and drops some. V and J calls and clone size are those listed in that table; D and trimming were worked out from the DNA. Among about 120,000 clones listed, roughly 70% were seen once.

This chain joins TRBV4-1 and TRBJ1-1, with D maybe TRBD1 (6 bases). The origin of this receptor is a human donor with acute or convalescent COVID-19. The donor label of this sample is uncertain. The source material was peripheral blood. Written as DNA, the CDR3 is TGCGCCAGCAGCGCCCAGGTGGGGGCGAACACTGAAGCTTTCTTT. Protein: CASSAQVGANTEAFF.